Listed here are 2 T cell receptor beta chains from one sample, sequenced in a study of CD8+CD57+ T cells in acquired aplastic anemia. CDR3 and TCR beta VDJ profiling relied on a genomic DNA template. TCRdb re-called the reads through MiXCR, storing one row per CDR3 protein. The sample consists of fewer than 200,000 distinct CDR3 sequences, around 45% of them appearing once. The specimen was sorted CD4+, CD8+, or CD8+CD57+ T cells (not recorded which) from PBMCs. These receptors all come from a human donor in good health.

This clonotype was picked up a small number of times. Since a much larger clone is just one base distant, this may be a read error. V usage is TRBV2 and J usage is TRBJ2-3; 7 bases are a match to TRBD1. Trimming took 11 bases from V and 0 from J; bases not matched to a gene: 11. Germline V gives CDR1 SNHLY, CDR2 FYNNEI. This CDR3 is 15 amino acids long. The CDR3 reads CAGRLTGVSTDTQYF. The CDR3 DNA is TGTGCCGGCCGGCTAACAGGGGTGAGCACAGATACGCAGTATTTT.

The chain links TRBV29-1 to TRBJ2-3; perhaps TRBD2 as D (6 bases). Trimming removed 0 bases at V and 9 bases at J, with 16 bases between. The CDR3 contains 14 residues. Germline loops: CDR1 SQVTM, CDR2 ANQGSEA. CDR3 nucleotides: TGCAGCGTTGAAGAGTCGGAGGGATGGGAAACGCAGTATTTT. It yields the protein CSVEESEGWETQYF.